These T cell receptor beta chains were read from a single sample in a study of vaccination and CD4 T cells after COVID-19. TCRdb ran MiXCR on the PCR reads and lists one entry per CDR3 protein. The sample holds 16,000 or so distinct CDR3 sequences; about 52% are singletons and the top ten take 3.7%. Their specific antigens are unknown. The material sequenced was CD4+ T cells from blood, cultured in vitro, taken before SARS-CoV-2 vaccination. The receptor source for this set is a human donor who had recovered from COVID-19. CDR3s include the opening cysteine and the closing phenylalanine or tryptophan. The D gene is left open where the match is weak. Some rows have no size entry. The others give once, few or many, or a class for an expanded clone.

J gene	V gene	D gene	clone size	CDR3 protein
TRBJ1-5	TRBV5-8	TRBD1	.	CASSLGTGGEDQPQHF
TRBJ1-2	TRBV28	.	.	CASKGETYGYTF
TRBJ2-7	TRBV28	TRBD1	once	CASNEVTGAFYEQYF
TRBJ2-3	TRBV15	TRBD1	few	CATGTVGTDTQYF
TRBJ2-5	TRBV15	.	.	CATSRDFQGGETQYF
TRBJ1-2	TRBV18	.	.	CASSPRLVTDYGYTF
TRBJ1-4	TRBV20-1	.	.	CSAETILGEKLFF
TRBJ1-6	TRBV7-2	TRBD1	.	CASTGGASYNSPLHF
TRBJ1-6	TRBV20-1	TRBD1	.	CSAGQGAGNSPLHF
TRBJ1-1	TRBV7-8	TRBD1	.	CASSWRTGGAGEAFF
TRBJ1-1	TRBV27	.	few	CASSGPQNTEAFF
TRBJ1-2	TRBV20-1	.	.	CSARPQSNYGYTF
TRBJ1-5	TRBV2	.	few	CASSEGENQPQHF
TRBJ2-5	TRBV7-3	.	.	CASSPQGVSVETQYF
TRBJ1-2	TRBV19	.	.	CASSMDSNYGYTF
TRBJ2-5	TRBV11-2	TRBD2	.	CASSAQRGAPETQYF
TRBJ2-3	TRBV5-4	.	.	CASSLSTSAIDTQYF
TRBJ1-2	TRBV27	.	few	CASSLSLGEVTGYTF
TRBJ1-3	TRBV20-1	.	.	CSARVGAGVHGNTIYF
TRBJ2-5	TRBV15	TRBD1	few	CATSKRTGQETQYF
TRBJ2-5	TRBV9	TRBD1	.	CASSFGQGARETQYF
TRBJ2-5	TRBV7-8	.	.	CASSPMAGSSRLETQYF
TRBJ2-7	TRBV7-8	TRBD1	few	CASSFRTGPLYEQYF
TRBJ1-2	TRBV19	TRBD1	.	CASSTPDRINYGYTF
TRBJ1-3	TRBV7-2	.	.	CASSPSGNTIYF
TRBJ1-5	TRBV24-1	.	few	CATSGQVNQPQHF
TRBJ2-7	TRBV20-1	TRBD2	once	CSAVGLENSYEQYF
TRBJ1-1	TRBV20-1	.	once	CSASPRQGNTEAFF